Described below is a single TCR beta chain sequence and its context. Measured with immunoSEQ multiplex PCR; TCRdb has only the in-frame clones, and not every one. The table records 180,000 or so clones, 70% to 80% of them present only once. CDR3 length: 14 amino acids. CDR1 and CDR2 (germline): SGHTA, FQGNSA. V gave up 4 bases and J gave up 4 bases; unmatched junction bases: 0. This record comes from a study of blood T cell repertoires in COVID-19. Study context: The origin of the acute and convalescent COVID-19 samples was the United States, Italy and Spain.

J is TRBJ2-7 and V is TRBV7-2; 14 positions match TRBD2. This sequence was found in a man aged 60 to 69 who had been exposed to COVID-19. Sequenced material: PBMCs or T cells enriched from blood (not recorded which). The CDR3 here is CASSWTSGRYEQYF. CDR3 DNA sequence: TGTGCCAGCAGCTGGACTAGCGGGAGGTACGAGCAGTACTTC. Full variable domain (missing parts from reference TRBV7-2 and TRBJ2-7): GAGVSQSPSNKVTEKGKDVELRCDPISGHTALYWYRQSLGQGLEFLIYFQGNSAPDKSGLPSDRFSAERTGGSVSTLTIQRTQQEDSAVYLCASSWTSGRYEQYFGPGTRLTVT.